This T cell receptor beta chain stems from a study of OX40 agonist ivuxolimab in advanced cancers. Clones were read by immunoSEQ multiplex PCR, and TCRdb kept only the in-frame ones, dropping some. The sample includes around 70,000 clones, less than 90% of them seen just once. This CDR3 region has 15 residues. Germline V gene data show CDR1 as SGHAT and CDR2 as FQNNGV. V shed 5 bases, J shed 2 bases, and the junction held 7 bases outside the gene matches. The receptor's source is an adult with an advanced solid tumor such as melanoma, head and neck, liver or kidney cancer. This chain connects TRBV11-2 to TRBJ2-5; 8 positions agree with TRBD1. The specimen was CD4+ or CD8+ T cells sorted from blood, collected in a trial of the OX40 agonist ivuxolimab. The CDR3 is CASSRTGTQQETQYF. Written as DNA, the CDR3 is TGTGCCAGCAGCAGGACAGGGACCCAACAAGAGACCCAGTACTTC.